Listed below are T cell receptor beta chains from one sample, sequenced in a study of cytomegalovirus exposure and HLA in healthy donors. The data were produced by immunoSEQ multiplex PCR, yet TCRdb's version contains in-frame clones alone and is incomplete. The table shows 150,000 to 200,000 clones, with around three quarters occurring only once. Material: PBMCs. These receptor sequences come from a male donor in good health and CMV-seronegative. CDR3s include the opening cysteine and the closing phenylalanine or tryptophan. A D gene is named only where the DNA matches it firmly. Size values are once, few and many counts, or a class for expanded clones, and some rows have none.

V	size	J	D	CDR3	DNA
TRBV5-1	.	TRBJ1-1	TRBD1	CASSMTGGGNTEAFF	TGCGCCAGCAGCATGACAGGGGGAGGGAACACTGAAGCTTTCTTT
TRBV19	.	TRBJ2-7	TRBD1	CANYGRGSYEQYF	TGTGCCAACTACGGCAGGGGGTCCTACGAGCAGTACTTC
TRBV18	.	TRBJ1-5	TRBD1	CASSPDRTNQPQHF	TGTGCCAGCTCACCGGACAGGACTAATCAGCCCCAGCATTTT
TRBV19	.	TRBJ2-7	TRBD1	CASTPRQGIYEQYF	TGTGCCAGTACCCCAAGACAGGGGATCTACGAGCAGTACTTC
TRBV6-4	.	TRBJ2-7	.	CASSPTGNSYEQYF	TGTGCCAGCAGTCCGACAGGAAATTCCTACGAGCAGTACTTC
TRBV18	.	TRBJ1-4	.	CASSPRQFNEKLFF	TGTGCCAGCTCACCCCGACAGTTTAATGAAAAACTGTTTTTT
TRBV19	.	TRBJ2-1	.	CASSSRGQVDGSGRNEQFF	TGTGCCAGTAGTTCCCGCGGACAGGTCGACGGGTCAGGGAGGAATGAGCAGTTCTTC
TRBV5-4	.	TRBJ2-1	TRBD2	CASSLELAGTDNEQFF	TGTGCCAGCAGCTTGGAACTAGCGGGGACAGACAATGAGCAGTTCTTC
TRBV5-1	.	TRBJ2-6	.	CASSLSGEGANVLTF	TGCGCCAGCAGCTTGTCGGGGGAAGGGGCCAACGTCCTGACTTTC
TRBV18	once	TRBJ1-1	.	CATTSSGGTEAFF	TGTGCCACCACCTCATCAGGTGGCACTGAAGCTTTCTTT
TRBV6-5	.	TRBJ2-1	.	CASSYSAGAEGEQFF	TGTGCCAGCAGTTACTCCGCGGGGGCCGAAGGTGAGCAGTTCTTC
TRBV4-1	.	TRBJ1-4	.	CASSQALGGEKLFF	TGCGCCAGCAGCCAAGCTTTGGGGGGGGAAAAACTGTTTTTT
TRBV15	few	TRBJ2-3	TRBD2	CATSRSGIIDTQYF	TGTGCCACCAGCAGGAGCGGGATTATAGATACGCAGTATTTT
TRBV6-5	.	TRBJ1-1	TRBD1	CASSRTGGTEAFF	TGTGCCAGCAGTAGAACAGGGGGCACTGAAGCTTTCTTT